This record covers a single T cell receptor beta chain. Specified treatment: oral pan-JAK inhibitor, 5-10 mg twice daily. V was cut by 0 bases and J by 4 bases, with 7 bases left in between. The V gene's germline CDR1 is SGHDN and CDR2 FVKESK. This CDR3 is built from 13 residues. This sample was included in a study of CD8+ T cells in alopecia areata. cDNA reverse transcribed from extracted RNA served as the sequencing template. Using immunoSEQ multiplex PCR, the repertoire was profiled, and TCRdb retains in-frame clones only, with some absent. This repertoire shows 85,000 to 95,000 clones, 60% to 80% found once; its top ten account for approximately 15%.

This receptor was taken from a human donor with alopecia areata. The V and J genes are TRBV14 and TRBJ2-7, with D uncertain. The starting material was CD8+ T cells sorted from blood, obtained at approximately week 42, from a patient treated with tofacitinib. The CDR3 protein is CASSQDSRYEQYF. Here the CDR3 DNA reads TGTGCCAGCAGCCAAGATTCCCGTTACGAGCAGTACTTC. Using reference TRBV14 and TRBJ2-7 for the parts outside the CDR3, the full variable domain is EAGVTQFPSHSVIEKGQTVTLRCDPISGHDNLYWYRRVMGKEIKFLLHFVKESKQDESGMPNNRFLAERTGGTYSTLKVQPAELEDSGVYFCASSQDSRYEQYFGPGTRLTVT.